This T cell receptor beta chain is from a study of radiotherapy plus CTLA-4 blockade in lung cancer. Study at large: Overall, around 19% of patients showed an objective response, while 31% attained disease control. Study-level results: Radiotherapy plus ipilimumab was followed by expansion in blood of tumor-derived TCR clones. Among reported predictors of response, early blood T cell clone dynamics with interferon-beta performed best.

Germline CDR1 is SNHLY and CDR2 is FYNNEI. Germline trimming cut 8 bases from V and 6 bases from J; bases unmatched to any gene: 9. The length of the CDR3 is 15 residues. Regarding this clone: What it recognizes is unknown.

Patients had chemo-refractory metastatic non-small-cell lung cancer and received focal radiation plus CTLA-4 blockade that used ipilimumab. TCRdb keeps only in-frame clones here, not all; method: immunoSEQ multiplex PCR. Altogether tens of thousands of clones are present, roughly four fifths being singletons, with the ten largest covering around 10%. This TCR came from a human donor with non-small cell lung cancer who had stable disease on radiotherapy plus ipilimumab. Here the sequenced sample was peripheral blood, taken from a patient treated with radiotherapy plus ipilimumab. V and J are TRBV2 and TRBJ1-5; 11 bases map to TRBD1. The CDR3 coding sequence is TGTGCCAGCCAGAGGACAGGGGGCGTGGGTCAGCCCCAGCATTTT. This encodes CASQRTGGVGQPQHF.